Below are 28 T cell receptor beta chains sequenced from a single sample in a study of PD-1 blockade in mismatch repair-deficient tumors. Method: immunoSEQ multiplex PCR; TCRdb's copy keeps in-frame clones and lacks some. The data hold around 52,000 clones, with about 85% observed a single time. The material was peripheral blood, obtained approximately 18 weeks after starting pembrolizumab. The receptors stem from an adult with mismatch repair-deficient cancer.

The CDR3 here is CASSPQTSGAETQYF. In DNA, the CDR3 is TGTGCCAGCTCACCGCAGACTAGCGGGGCAGAGACCCAGTACTTC. This chain uses TRBV18 with TRBJ2-5; 11 positions agree with TRBD2. The CDR3 sequence is 15 residues long. Trimming cost V 3 bases and J 4 bases; bases outside gene matches: 4. The germline V gene encodes CDR1 KGHSH and CDR2 LQKENI.

This clone was detected a few times. V usage is TRBV9 and J usage is TRBJ2-1; D tentatively reads TRBD1 or TRBD2 (5 bases each). The length of the CDR3 is 13 residues. Germline CDR1 SGDLS, CDR2 YYNGEE. V gave up 3 bases and J gave up 7 bases, with 11 bases separating them. The CDR3 region is CASSGRDHNEQFF. The CDR3 nucleotides read TGTGCCAGCAGCGGCCGGGACCATAATGAGCAGTTCTTC.

CDR3 bases: TGCAGCGTTGGGGGACTGTCCACCGGGGAGCTGTTTTTT. Its protein is CSVGGLSTGELFF. The chain carries TRBV29-1 and TRBJ2-2; D perhaps matches TRBD2 (6 bases). In germline, CDR1 is SQVTM, CDR2 ANQGSEA. This CDR3 contains 13 residues. Trimming removed 4 bases at V and 4 bases at J, with 10 bases between.

The chain combines TRBV29-1 with TRBJ2-2, with D perhaps TRBD2 (6 bases). Trimming removed 7 bases at V and 6 bases at J, with 21 bases between. CDR3 length: 15 residues. Germline assignment: CDR1 SQVTM and CDR2 ANQGSEA. The CDR3: CSARKTSREAGELFF. CDR3 DNA: TGCAGCGCCCGAAAGACGAGTAGGGAGGCCGGGGAGCTGTTTTTT.

The chain joins TRBV27 to TRBJ1-2; D is possibly TRBD1 (6 bases). V was pared by 6 bases and J by 11 bases, with 22 bases between. Germline CDR1 reads MNHEY; CDR2 reads SMNVEV (reference sequence). The CDR3 spans 14 residues. The CDR3 nucleotides read TGTGCCAGCAGGCCTAGGGCGACAGGTGGGGAGTACACCTTC. This encodes CASRPRATGGEYTF.

CDR3 amino acids: CASSAAGSNYGYTF. CDR3 nucleotide sequence: TGTGCCAGCAGCGCGGCAGGCTCGAACTATGGCTACACCTTC. The chain joins TRBV5-4 to TRBJ1-2; D call uncertain. CDR1 SGHNT and CDR2 YYREEE come from the germline V gene (reference sequence). Between the trimmed V and J ends, which lost 4 bases and 2 bases, there was a span of 12 bases. The CDR3 runs 14 residues.

The V call is TRBV9, the J call TRBJ2-3, with TRBD1 matching 8 bases. CDR3 size: 14 residues. CDR1 is SGDLS, CDR2 YYNGEE, per germline. The V and J ends lost 7 bases and 1 base, in that order; junction bases with no gene match: 5. CDR3 region: CASAQDRGTDTQYF. The CDR3 coding sequence is TGTGCCAGCGCCCAGGACAGGGGCACAGATACGCAGTATTTT.

The J gene is TRBJ1-1, the V gene TRBV7-2, with D possibly being TRBD1 (5 bases). Germline V CDR1 and CDR2: SGHTA, FQGNSA. V lost 5 bases and J 0 bases, leaving 16 bases between the germline ends. This CDR3 is built from 16 residues. CDR3 in DNA: TGTGCCAGCAGCCTACGAAGGGGTCTCATGAACACTGAAGCTTTCTTT. It yields the protein CASSLRRGLMNTEAFF.

The chain uses TRBV18 and TRBJ2-7; D may be TRBD1 (5 bases). Trimming removed 6 bases at V and 3 bases at J, with 18 bases between. The CDR3 extends over 15 amino acids. Germline V lookup: CDR1 KGHSH, CDR2 LQKENI. This CDR3 is CASSAALGTGYEQYF. The CDR3 nucleotides read TGTGCCAGCTCTGCAGCCCTGGGCACAGGCTACGAGCAGTACTTC. The variable domain in full, with the rest retrieved from reference TRBV18 and TRBJ2-7, is NAGVMQNPRHLVRRRGQEARLRCSPMKGHSHVYWYRQLPEEGLKFMVYLQKENIIDESGMPKERFSAEFPKEGPSILRIQQVVRGDSAAYFCASSAALGTGYEQYFGPGTRLTVT.

This chain's CDR3 is CASSPTGTTSYEQYF. For the CDR3, the DNA is TGTGCCAGCAGCCCGACAGGGACGACCTCCTACGAGCAGTACTTC. This sequence joins TRBV5-4 and TRBJ2-7; 7 bases are shared with TRBD1. V lost 4 bases to trimming and J lost 0 bases; unmatched junction nucleotides: 7. Germline assignment: CDR1 SGHNT and CDR2 YYREEE (reference sequence). The CDR3 consists of 15 residues.

V gene TRBV7-9 combines with J gene TRBJ2-6; D remains ambiguous. This CDR3 comprises 15 residues. The ends were cut back, 7 bases at V and 0 bases at J, with 10 bases in the middle. Germline V CDR1 and CDR2: SEHNR, FQNEAQ (reference sequence). The CDR3 coding sequence is TGTGCCAGCAAAAAAAGCGCCTCTGGGGCCAACGTCCTGACTTTC. The encoded protein is CASKKSASGANVLTF.

V usage is TRBV10-3 and J usage is TRBJ2-5; D unresolved. Trimming left V 4 bases short and J 3 bases short, with 12 bases between. Germline CDR1 and CDR2: ENHRY and SYGVKD. This CDR3 spans 14 amino acids. The CDR3 DNA reads TGTGCCATCAGTGTTGGCAGGCCTGAAGAGACCCAGTACTTC. It translates to CAISVGRPEETQYF.

The chain couples TRBV7-3 to TRBJ2-1, with D perhaps matching TRBD1 (5 bases). Germline V gene data show CDR1 as SGHTA and CDR2 as FQGTGA. The V end was cut by 1 base, the J end by 10 bases, with 8 bases between. CDR3 length: 12 residues. CDR3 residues: CASSLMGQEQFF. The CDR3 nucleotides read TGTGCCAGCAGCTTAATGGGGCAGGAGCAGTTCTTC.

The chain is built from TRBV9 and TRBJ2-7; 12 bases line up with TRBD1. The CDR3 contains 14 residues. V was clipped by 4 bases and J by 5 bases; unmatched bases: 4. Germline CDR1 reads SGDLS; CDR2 reads YYNGEE. The CDR3 is CASSPGTGGNEQYF. DNA for the CDR3: TGTGCCAGCAGCCCCGGGACAGGGGGCAACGAGCAGTACTTC.

V gene TRBV7-9 combines with J gene TRBJ1-5, with 11 bases aligning to TRBD1. The CDR3 contains 17 residues. From germline, CDR1 is SEHNR and CDR2 FQNEAQ (reference sequence). Germline trimming cut 1 base from V and 7 bases from J; bases unmatched to any gene: 9. The CDR3 DNA follows: TGTGCCAGCAGCTTAGGAGGGACAGGGGGGAGAGGACAGCCCCAGCATTTT. This gives the protein CASSLGGTGGRGQPQHF.

This sequence joins TRBV6-5 and TRBJ2-7, with D possibly TRBD2 on 6 matching bases. V was shortened by 5 bases and J by 7 bases, with 21 bases between the two germline ends. This CDR3 comprises 15 residues. Germline CDR1 is MNHEY and CDR2 is SVGAGI. The CDR3 bases are TGTGCCAGCAGTGTTTTTGGGCTAGCGCCCGGGGAGCAGTACTTC. Protein product: CASSVFGLAPGEQYF.

This rearrangement joins TRBV2 to TRBJ1-4; D gene unclear. CDR1 is SNHLY, CDR2 FYNNEI, per germline. The CDR3 extends over 14 amino acids. Trimming shortened V by 11 bases and J by 2 bases, and 15 bases separated the two germline ends. CDR3 bases: TGTGCCTTTCAACCACTGTCCACTAATGAAAAACTGTTTTTT. It codes for CAFQPLSTNEKLFF.

This clone was seen just once. CDR3 coding DNA: TGTGCCAGCAGTTCTGGAGGGGGCGCGGGGGGTGAAAAACTGTTTTTT. It is translated as CASSSGGGAGGEKLFF. The chain couples TRBV6-5 to TRBJ1-4, with 7 nucleotides matching TRBD1. Per germline, CDR1 MNHEY and CDR2 SVGAGI. This CDR3 is 16 amino acids long. V dropped 4 bases and J dropped 7; count of bases not matched to a gene: 12.

The rearrangement joins TRBV5-1 to TRBJ2-1, with 7 bases aligning to TRBD2. CDR3 size: 16 residues. The germline CDR1 and CDR2 sequences are SGHRS and YFSETQ. Losses at the gene ends were 0 bases for V and 5 bases for J; bases not matched to a gene: 8. The CDR3: CASSLVEGGPHNEQFF. CDR3 sequence (DNA): TGCGCCAGCAGCTTGGTTGAGGGAGGGCCTCACAATGAGCAGTTCTTC. The variable domain in full, with the rest retrieved from reference TRBV5-1 and TRBJ2-1, is KAGVTQTPRYLIKTRGQQVTLSCSPISGHRSVSWYQQTPGQGLQFLFEYFSETQRNKGNFPGRFSGRQFSNSRSEMNVSTLELGDSALYLCASSLVEGGPHNEQFFGPGTRLTVL.

This clone has more than one count but fewer than ten. This chain connects TRBV19 to TRBJ1-2; 10 bases fit TRBD1. This CDR3 is 13 amino acids long. The V and J ends lost 5 bases and 5 bases, in that order; junction bases with no gene match: 2. Per the germline V gene, CDR1 is LNHDA and CDR2 is SQIVND (reference sequence). The CDR3 loop reads CASSRQGAYGYTF. In nucleotides, the CDR3 is TGTGCCAGTAGTCGACAGGGGGCATATGGCTACACCTTC.

The chain couples TRBV18 to TRBJ2-1; TRBD2 might be the D (6 bases). Germline V CDR1 and CDR2: KGHSH, LQKENI. Trimming shortened V by 4 bases and J by 3 bases, and 13 bases separated the two germline ends. The CDR3 loop spans 15 amino acids. CDR3 DNA: TGTGCCAGCTCACGGGACTTTGCCTACTACAATGAGCAGTTCTTC. Residues: CASSRDFAYYNEQFF.

The chain links TRBV14 to TRBJ2-1, with 13 bases aligning to TRBD2. The CDR3 spans 16 residues. Trimming took 1 base from V and 9 from J; bases not matched to a gene: 6. CDR1 is SGHDN, CDR2 FVKESK, per germline. CDR3 nucleotides: TGTGCCAGCAGCCAAGGGACTAGCGGGAGTCTCGGTGAGCAGTTCTTC. Its translation: CASSQGTSGSLGEQFF.

This chain links TRBV15 with TRBJ2-7; no definite D call. The CDR3 totals 15 residues. The germline V gene encodes CDR1 LNHNV and CDR2 YYDKDF (reference sequence). V was trimmed by 4 bases and J by 2 bases, leaving 15 bases between them. CDR3 nucleotides: TGTGCCACCAGCAATCTCCCCCGGGTGGCCTACGAGCAGTACTTC. This codes for CATSNLPRVAYEQYF.

The chain recombines TRBV4-3 with TRBJ1-3; TRBD1 agrees at 7 bases. CDR3 size: 14 residues. Per the germline V gene, CDR1 is LGHNA and CDR2 is YSLEER. J lost 4 bases, V lost 1 base, and 1 base had no gene match. CDR3 region: CASSQGTGGNTIYF. As DNA, the CDR3 is TGCGCCAGCAGCCAAGGGACAGGAGGAAACACCATATATTTT.

The V and J genes are TRBV19 and TRBJ1-1; D gene unclear. The CDR3 consists of 15 residues. CDR1 is LNHDA and CDR2 is SQIVND in the germline V gene (reference sequence). Trimming cost V 5 bases and J 1 base, with 14 bases left between them. The chain's CDR3 is CASSFSRRANTEAFF. The DNA of the CDR3 is TGTGCCAGTAGTTTCTCGCGCCGGGCGAACACTGAAGCTTTCTTT.

This chain joins TRBV11-2 and TRBJ1-1, with D possibly matching TRBD1 (5 bases). This CDR3 is 15 amino acids long. Germline values: CDR1 SGHAT, CDR2 FQNNGV. V shed 0 bases and J shed 5 bases, with 13 bases lying between them. The chain's CDR3 is CASSLEIQGGTEAFF. Here the CDR3 DNA reads TGTGCCAGCAGCTTAGAGATTCAGGGAGGGACTGAAGCTTTCTTT. Complete variable domain (other parts from reference TRBV11-2 and TRBJ1-1): EAGVAQSPRYKIIEKRQSVAFWCNPISGHATLYWYQQILGQGPKLLIQFQNNGVVDDSQLPKDRFSAERLKGVDSTLKIQPAKLEDSAVYLCASSLEIQGGTEAFFGQGTRLTVV.

V gene TRBV2 combines with J gene TRBJ2-5; possible D gene TRBD2, 7 bases. Deletions cut 7 bases from V and 4 bases from J, with 13 bases between. Germline-derived CDR1 and CDR2 are SNHLY and FYNNEI. The CDR3 is made up of 13 amino acids. The CDR3 nucleotides read TGTGCCAGCACACGGGGGGCGGGAGAGACCCAGTACTTC. Translating gives CASTRGAGETQYF.

V is TRBV10-1 and J is TRBJ2-6; weak D call: TRBD1 (6 bases). The germline V gene encodes CDR1 WNHNN and CDR2 SYGVQD (reference sequence). There are 22 residues in the CDR3. Trimming stripped 2 bases from V and 0 bases from J, with 26 bases between. CDR3: CASSEDEKRQDSPYSGANVLTF. The CDR3 region has the DNA TGCGCCAGCAGTGAGGACGAAAAGAGACAGGATTCCCCCTACTCTGGGGCCAACGTCCTGACTTTC.